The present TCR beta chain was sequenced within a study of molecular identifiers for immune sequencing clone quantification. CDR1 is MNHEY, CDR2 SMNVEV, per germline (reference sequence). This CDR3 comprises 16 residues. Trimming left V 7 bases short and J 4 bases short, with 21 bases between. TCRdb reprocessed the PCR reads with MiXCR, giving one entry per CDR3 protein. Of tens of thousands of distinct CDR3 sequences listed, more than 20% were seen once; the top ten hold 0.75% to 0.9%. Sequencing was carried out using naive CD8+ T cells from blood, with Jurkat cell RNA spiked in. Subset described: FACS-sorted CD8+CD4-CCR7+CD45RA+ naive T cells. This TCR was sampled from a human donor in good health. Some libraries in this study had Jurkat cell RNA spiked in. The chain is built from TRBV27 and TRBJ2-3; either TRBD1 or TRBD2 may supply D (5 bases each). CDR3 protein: CASTHLGVDGPDTQYF. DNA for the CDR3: TGTGCCAGCACCCATTTGGGGGTTGATGGGCCAGATACGCAGTATTTT.